This TCR beta chain was sequenced for a study of blood T cell repertoires in COVID-19. Study overall: Sites in the United States, Italy and Spain provided acute and convalescent COVID-19 samples.

Per the original data handling: Reference gene primer amplification gave estimated nucleated cell counts. The method was immunoSEQ multiplex PCR; TCRdb's version includes in-frame clones alone and lacks a portion of them. V and J calls and clone size follow that table, whereas D and trimming were derived from the DNA. The sample carries 100,000 to 150,000 clones, roughly 69% recorded once. The CDR3 loop spans 13 amino acids. CDR1 and CDR2 from the germline V gene are SQVTM and ANQGSEA. Trimming took off 4 bases at V and 0 bases at J, with 10 bases between the two ends. This receptor was taken from a woman in her sixties or seventies with acute or convalescent COVID-19. The gene calls are TRBV29-1 and TRBJ2-7, with D possibly being TRBD1 (5 bases). Sequencing was carried out using peripheral blood. In DNA form, the CDR3 reads TGCAGCGTTGGGACACCCCCCTCCTACGAGCAGTACTTC. Translated, it gives CSVGTPPSYEQYF.